The entry below describes one TCR beta chain. The data were taken from a study of blood T cell repertoires in COVID-19. The wider study: The United States, Italy and Spain provided the acute and convalescent COVID-19 samples. PBMCs, B-cell-depleted T cells, or T cells were the source of the cDNA or gDNA that made up the material.

The germline CDR1 and CDR2 sequences are SGHRS and YFSETQ. This CDR3 has 12 amino acids. Trimming removed 5 bases from V and 3 bases from J, with 9 bases in between. Per the authors' pipeline: The assay estimated nucleated cells by amplifying reference gene primers. TCRdb keeps only in-frame clones here, not all; method: immunoSEQ multiplex PCR. The DNA gave D and trimming, while V, J and clone size come from that table. The data show about 220,000 clones, approximately 85% seen once. The receptor comes from a man between 45 and 60 years old who had recovered from COVID-19. Input material: peripheral blood. The chain links TRBV5-1 to TRBJ2-7, with TRBD2 as a possible D gene (5 bases). The CDR3 region is CASRGSNYEQYF. For the CDR3, the DNA is TGCGCCAGCAGGGGGAGCAACTACGAGCAGTACTTC. Variable domain in full (rest from reference TRBV5-1 and TRBJ2-7): KAGVTQTPRYLIKTRGQQVTLSCSPISGHRSVSWYQQTPGQGLQFLFEYFSETQRNKGNFPGRFSGRQFSNSRSEMNVSTLELGDSALYLCASRGSNYEQYFGPGTRLTVT.